The sequence of this TCR beta chain was determined in a study of cytomegalovirus exposure and HLA in healthy donors. Study conclusions and caveats: In the analysis, some V segments, TRBV6-2 and TRBV6-3 included, were excluded as indistinguishable. In a later analysis, a missense DCLRE1C variant was linked to TCR beta V- and J-gene trimming. Immune exposure was documented only through CMV serostatus.

This clone has just a few counts. Its target is not known. V dropped 5 bases and J dropped 1; count of bases not matched to a gene: 7. The CDR3 totals 15 residues. The germline CDR1 and CDR2 sequences are SGHVS and FNYEAQ. Researchers ran the PCR with 60 Vbeta and 13 Jbeta primers. This table comes from immunoSEQ multiplex PCR, and its TCRdb copy is limited to in-frame clones, with some not included. The profile shows 90,000 to 120,000 clones, roughly 9.1% of them singletons. The chain has TRBV7-6 and TRBJ2-5; 7 positions agree with TRBD1. Sequencing used PBMCs. The receptor was isolated from a man aged 40-49 years in good health and CMV-seropositive. CDR3: CASSKRTGSQETQYF. CDR3 coding DNA: TGTGCCAGCAGCAAGCGGACAGGATCCCAAGAGACCCAGTACTTC. Combining the CDR3 with reference TRBV7-6 and TRBJ2-5 gives the whole variable domain GAGVSQSPRYKVTKRGQDVALRCDPISGHVSLYWYRQALGQGPEFLTYFNYEAQQDKSGLPNDRFSAERPEGSISTLTIQRTEQRDSAMYRCASSKRTGSQETQYFGPGTRLLVL.